Below, one TCR beta chain is given with its context. Its matching antigen is unknown. Treatment noted: approximately 18 received Ad26.COV2.S at low or high dose, single or two shots; 5 received placebo; per-sample allocation not given. Day 63 after the first vaccine or placebo injection was the time point for sampling. Expressing Wuhan-strain SARS-CoV-2 spike, an Ad26 vector served as the vaccine. The data were produced by immunoSEQ multiplex PCR, yet TCRdb's version contains in-frame clones alone and is incomplete. The table has more than 300,000 clones, about 86% seen once. CDR3 size: 13 residues. With 6 bases removed from V and 8 bases from J, the gap between germline ends came to 11 bases. Germline V lookup: CDR1 MDHEN, CDR2 SYDVKM. The sample belongs to a study of Ad26.COV2.S vaccination and SARS-CoV-2 variants. Study-wide context: A participant enrolled in the COV1001 Ad26.COV2.S trial arm provided the sample. Findings of the study overall: Placebo recipients showed lower spike-specific TCR breadth than vaccinees.

The clonotype originates from a person aged 18 to 59 who received the Ad26.COV2.S COVID-19 vaccine or a placebo. This specimen consisted of peripheral blood, obtained in a trial of Ad26.COV2.S vaccine versus placebo. V and J are TRBV28 and TRBJ1-6; tentatively, D is TRBD1 (5 bases). CDR3 sequence (DNA): TGTGCCAGCAGCGACAGTTCGTATTCACCCCTCCACTTT. Protein: CASSDSSYSPLHF. Combining the CDR3 with reference TRBV28 and TRBJ1-6 gives the whole variable domain DVKVTQSSRYLVKRTGEKVFLECVQDMDHENMFWYRQDPGLGLRLIYFSYDVKMKEKGDIPEGYSVSREKKERFSLILESASTNQTSMYLCASSDSSYSPLHFGNGTRLTVT.